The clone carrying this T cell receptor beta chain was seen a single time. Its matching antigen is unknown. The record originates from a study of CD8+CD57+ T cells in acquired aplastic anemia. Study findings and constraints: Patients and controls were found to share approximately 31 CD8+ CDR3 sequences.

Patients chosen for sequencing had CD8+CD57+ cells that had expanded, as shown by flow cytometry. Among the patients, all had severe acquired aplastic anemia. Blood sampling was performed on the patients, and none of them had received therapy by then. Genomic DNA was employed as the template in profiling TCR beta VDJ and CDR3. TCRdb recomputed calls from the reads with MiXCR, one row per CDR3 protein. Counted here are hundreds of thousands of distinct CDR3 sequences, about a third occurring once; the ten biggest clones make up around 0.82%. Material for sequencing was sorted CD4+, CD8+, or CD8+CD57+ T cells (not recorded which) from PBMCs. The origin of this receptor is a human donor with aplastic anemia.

CDR3 nucleotide sequence: TGTGCCACCAGTGGACAGGGAGAGACCCAGTACTTC. It yields the protein CATSGQGETQYF. The chain joins TRBV15 to TRBJ2-5; 8 bases fit TRBD1. CDR3 length equals 12 residues. Germline V CDR1 and CDR2: LNHNV, YYDKDF (reference sequence). V gave up 6 bases and J gave up 4 bases; unmatched junction bases: 1.